Listed below are T cell receptor beta chains from one sample, sequenced in a study of siplizumab effects on memory and regulatory T cells. Sequencing used immunoSEQ multiplex PCR; TCRdb keeps in-frame clones, though not all of them. This table has more than 90,000 clones, about 95% appearing once. Sequencing was performed on non-Treg CD4+ T cells sorted from blood. These TCRs come from a human donor in good health. The CDR3 runs from the conserved cysteine through the conserved F or W. Each record gives: CDR3 protein, J gene, V gene, clone size. Expanded clones get a size class; other rows say once, few or many, or leave the size out.

CDR3aa: CASSSLGGGQGDEKLFF
j_gene: TRBJ1-4
v_gene: TRBV5-6
abundance: once

CDR3aa: CASNRGSGQPQHF
j_gene: TRBJ1-5
v_gene: TRBV19
abundance: NA

CDR3aa: CALRGDRKGYTF
j_gene: TRBJ1-2
v_gene: TRBV30
abundance: NA

CDR3aa: CASSLARQANTEAFF
j_gene: TRBJ1-1
v_gene: TRBV27
abundance: NA

CDR3aa: CASGSRAEQYF
j_gene: TRBJ2-7
v_gene: TRBV10-1
abundance: NA

CDR3aa: CASSFGGRGYGYTF
j_gene: TRBJ1-2
v_gene: TRBV28
abundance: NA

CDR3aa: CASRNRIYEQYF
j_gene: TRBJ2-7
v_gene: TRBV2
abundance: NA

CDR3aa: CASSLMVTGAGNTIYF
j_gene: TRBJ1-3
v_gene: TRBV7-9
abundance: once

CDR3aa: CASSILKGSGEQYF
j_gene: TRBJ2-7
v_gene: TRBV6-1
abundance: NA

CDR3aa: CASSLLAGSGEQYF
j_gene: TRBJ2-7
v_gene: TRBV28
abundance: NA

CDR3aa: CASSLSKRGLAGVGNTGELFF
j_gene: TRBJ2-2
v_gene: TRBV27
abundance: NA

CDR3aa: CASSLLGLAGGEQFF
j_gene: TRBJ2-1
v_gene: TRBV7-3
abundance: NA

CDR3aa: CASSLGLNSYEQYF
j_gene: TRBJ2-7
v_gene: TRBV5-5
abundance: NA

CDR3aa: CASTRGGRPPGEQYF
j_gene: TRBJ2-7
v_gene: TRBV6-5
abundance: NA

CDR3aa: CASSPRLGAGNTIYF
j_gene: TRBJ1-3
v_gene: TRBV7-9
abundance: NA

CDR3aa: CASSQLASRTDTQYF
j_gene: TRBJ2-3
v_gene: TRBV5-1
abundance: NA

CDR3aa: CAWSVGTGSYEQYF
j_gene: TRBJ2-7
v_gene: TRBV30
abundance: NA

CDR3aa: CASSLKAAVYEQYF
j_gene: TRBJ2-7
v_gene: TRBV28
abundance: NA

CDR3aa: CASSPRTGRGEETQYF
j_gene: TRBJ2-5
v_gene: TRBV19
abundance: NA

CDR3aa: CASSVAPSAGNIQYF
j_gene: TRBJ2-4
v_gene: TRBV5-4
abundance: NA

CDR3aa: CASSLRGGREQYF
j_gene: TRBJ2-7
v_gene: TRBV5-1
abundance: NA

CDR3aa: CASRSFVGPDTQYF
j_gene: TRBJ2-3
v_gene: TRBV5-1
abundance: NA

CDR3aa: CASSQNRVGGTDTQYF
j_gene: TRBJ2-3
v_gene: TRBV11-2
abundance: NA

CDR3aa: CASSPPGGFNYGYTF
j_gene: TRBJ1-2
v_gene: TRBV14
abundance: NA

CDR3aa: CASTPSVSTDTQYF
j_gene: TRBJ2-3
v_gene: TRBV19
abundance: NA

CDR3aa: CASSFAEGLREQYF
j_gene: TRBJ2-7
v_gene: TRBV27
abundance: NA

CDR3aa: CATSRDRTVAIYF
j_gene: TRBJ1-3
v_gene: TRBV15
abundance: NA